Each of the 28 T cell receptor beta chains below was sequenced from the same sample in a study of CD8+ T cells in alopecia areata. The authors extracted RNA and reverse transcribed it into cDNA as the sequencing template. Clones were sequenced by immunoSEQ multiplex PCR, and TCRdb holds only the in-frame ones, with some missing. The data hold around 8,400 clones, with 70% to 85% observed a single time. Researchers sorted CD4+ cells into CD25+CD127- cells for several patients. The source material was CD4+ Tregs sorted from blood. These receptor sequences come from a human donor with alopecia areata.

The gene calls are TRBV29-1 and TRBJ1-6; no definite D call. CDR1 and CDR2 from the germline V gene are SQVTM and ANQGSEA. The CDR3 has 17 amino acids. The CDR3 spells CSVGNPGGRSYNSPLHF. The CDR3 nucleotides are TGCAGTGTCGGAAACCCTGGCGGCAGGTCATATAATTCACCCCTCCACTTT.

The chain joins TRBV7-9 to TRBJ1-3; weak D call: TRBD1 (6 bases). CDR1 and CDR2 (germline): SEHNR, FQNEAQ (reference sequence). The CDR3 spans 15 residues. Trimming took off 4 bases at V and 2 bases at J, with 12 bases between the two ends. The CDR3 spells CASSYGQIAGNTIYF. The CDR3 nucleotides read TGTGCCAGCAGCTATGGACAGATTGCTGGAAACACCATATATTTT.

The DNA for the CDR3 is TGTGCCAGCAGCTTAATCGGCGGAGCCAAAAACATTCAGTACTTC. This codes for CASSLIGGAKNIQYF. The chain links TRBV7-2 to TRBJ2-4; no definite D call. The V gene's germline CDR1 is SGHTA and CDR2 FQGNSA. The CDR3 runs to 15 residues. V lost 2 bases to trimming and J lost 0 bases, with 8 bases between them.

This clone occurred a few times. The chain uses TRBV5-1 and TRBJ2-5, with 11 bases matching TRBD2. The V gene's germline CDR1 is SGHRS and CDR2 YFSETQ. The CDR3 runs to 16 residues. After removal of 1 base from V and 5 bases from J, the junction contained 7 bases not matched to a gene. CDR3: CASSLTSGSTRETQYF. The CDR3 DNA follows: TGCGCCAGCAGCTTGACTAGCGGGAGTACTCGGGAGACCCAGTACTTC.

This clone was seen just once. Mismatch with germline at one junction end may stem from a read error. The CDR3 region has the DNA TGTGCCAGCAGGGGGACAGGGAACGCTGAAGCTTTCTTT. Translating it yields CASRGTGNAEAFF. The chain is built from TRBV6-6 and TRBJ1-1; 9 nucleotides line up with TRBD1. Germline CDR1 and CDR2: MNHNY and SVGAGI (reference sequence). The CDR3 runs 13 residues.

This clone has only a few counts. The chain joins TRBV7-2 to TRBJ1-6; D may be TRBD1 (5 bases). Germline V gives CDR1 SGHTA, CDR2 FQGNSA. The V end was cut by 5 bases, the J end by 9 bases, with 11 bases between. The CDR3 has 13 residues. Here the CDR3 DNA reads TGTGCCAGCAGCCTCACGGGGGGTTCACCCCTCCACTTT. Translating gives CASSLTGGSPLHF.

This clone occurred a few times. The chain links TRBV6-6 to TRBJ1-1; D is ambiguous. The V gene's germline CDR1 is MNHNY and CDR2 SVGAGI (reference sequence). The CDR3 spans 15 residues. Trimming left V 7 bases short and J 3 bases short, with 18 bases between. CDR3 coding DNA: TGTGCCAGCAAGAACGACTCCCGTTATTACACTGAAGCTTTCTTT. Its translation is CASKNDSRYYTEAFF.

This clone occurred a few times. This chain uses TRBV7-8 with TRBJ1-6; D gene ambiguous. Trimming removed 6 bases from V and 8 bases from J, with 8 bases in between. Germline loops: CDR1 SGHVS, CDR2 FQNEAQ. The CDR3 extends over 12 amino acids. The CDR3 spells CASSLTYSPLHF. The CDR3, as DNA: TGTGCCAGCAGTTTGACCTATTCACCCCTCCACTTT.

This clone was recorded once. The chain is built from TRBV6-7 and TRBJ1-2, with 10 bases aligning to TRBD1. TRBV6-7 is identified as an open reading frame with a role that is uncertain. Germline trimming cut 3 bases from V and 4 bases from J; bases unmatched to any gene: 14. The CDR3 runs 18 residues. CDR3 residues: CASSYQRDRGSPSYGYTF. The CDR3 DNA reads TGTGCCAGCAGTTATCAACGGGACAGGGGTTCTCCCTCCTATGGCTACACCTTC.

The V and J genes are TRBV15 and TRBJ1-2; 7 bases match TRBD1. Germline-derived CDR1 and CDR2 are LNHNV and YYDKDF (reference sequence). The CDR3 covers 13 residues. Trimming at V came to 1 base and at J to 5 bases, leaving 1 base not matched to a gene. CDR3 sequence (DNA): TGTGCCACCAGCAGAGGACAGGGATATGGCTACACCTTC. Protein sequence: CATSRGQGYGYTF.

This chain joins TRBV5-1 and TRBJ2-5; 9 nucleotides agree with TRBD1. The germline V gene has CDR1 SGHRS and CDR2 YFSETQ. Losses at the gene ends were 3 bases for V and 3 bases for J; bases not matched to a gene: 12. CDR3 length: 17 residues. CDR3 amino acids: CASSSQLVDRGKETQYF. The CDR3 DNA follows: TGCGCCAGCAGCTCCCAACTAGTTGACAGGGGGAAAGAGACCCAGTACTTC.

This rearrangement joins TRBV7-9 to TRBJ2-5; 7 nucleotides match TRBD1. Looked up from germline, CDR1 is SEHNR and CDR2 is FQNEAQ (reference sequence). J lost 1 base, V lost 4 bases, and 3 bases had no gene match. CDR3 size: 14 residues. CDR3 in amino acids: CASSSTGVQETQYF. The CDR3 DNA is TGTGCCAGCAGCTCCACAGGGGTCCAAGAGACCCAGTACTTC.

The DNA for the CDR3 is TGTGCCAGCAGTTACTCGAGCGGCAGGGGCTACGAGCAGTACTTC. It translates to CASSYSSGRGYEQYF. The rearrangement uses TRBV6-6 and TRBJ2-7; weak D call: TRBD1 (6 bases). Looked up from germline, CDR1 is MNHNY and CDR2 is SVGAGI (reference sequence). The CDR3 consists of 15 residues. V was cut by 0 bases and J by 3 bases, with 12 bases left in between.

The sample holds a few counts of this clone. The CDR3 bases are TGCAGCGTTGAAGACCTGGATTTGGATACGCAGTATTTT. Protein: CSVEDLDLDTQYF. This chain links TRBV29-1 with TRBJ2-3, with D hard to call. Per the germline V gene, CDR1 is SQVTM and CDR2 is ANQGSEA. Trimming cost V 0 bases and J 6 bases, with 10 bases left between them. This CDR3 has 13 amino acids.

The rearrangement links TRBV2 to TRBJ1-1, with a weak D call TRBD1 (6 bases). This CDR3 has 14 residues. Germline V gene sequence: CDR1 SNHLY, CDR2 FYNNEI. Trimming cost V 6 bases and J 4 bases, with 15 bases left between them. The CDR3 nucleotides are TGTGCCAGCAGCCCTTTGAGGGGGGCCACTGAAGCTTTCTTT. Translating it yields CASSPLRGATEAFF.

This clone was recorded a few times. The gene calls are TRBV4-1 and TRBJ1-3; D gene ambiguous. Between the trimmed V and J ends, which lost 5 bases and 0 bases, there was a span of 11 bases. The CDR3 extends over 15 amino acids. Germline V gives CDR1 MGHRA, CDR2 YSYEKL. The DNA of the CDR3 is TGCGCCAGCAGCATATCACCGAGCTCTGGAAACACCATATATTTT. Amino acid sequence: CASSISPSSGNTIYF.

The J gene is TRBJ2-6, the V gene TRBV23-1; the D is unclear. TRBV23-1 is reported as an ORF; its role is uncertain. CDR3 length: 18 residues. V was clipped by 2 bases and J by 5 bases, with 19 bases between them. CDR3 sequence (DNA): TGCGCCAGCAGTCAAGTTTTTACGCAACAAAGTCGGGCCAACGTCCTGACTTTC. Translating gives CASSQVFTQQSRANVLTF.

This chain connects TRBV6-5 to TRBJ1-2; TRBD1 matches at 8 bases. CDR1 MNHEY and CDR2 SVGAGI come from the germline V gene. The CDR3 loop spans 12 amino acids. Trimming cost V 8 bases and J 4 bases; bases outside gene matches: 3. DNA of the CDR3: TGTGCCAGCCACAGGGGGTCCTATGGCTACACCTTC. Protein sequence: CASHRGSYGYTF.

This chain joins TRBV4-2 and TRBJ1-4; a weak D match, TRBD1 (5 bases). With 0 bases removed from V and 10 bases from J, the gap between germline ends came to 12 bases. The CDR3 contains 14 residues. CDR1 is LGHNA, CDR2 YNFKEQ, per germline. As DNA, the CDR3 is TGTGCCAGCAGCCAAGAATCAGGGACCGGAAAACTGTTTTTT. It translates to CASSQESGTGKLFF.

The V call is TRBV7-9, the J call TRBJ2-5, with a tentative D call TRBD1 (5 bases). Germline CDR1 is SEHNR and CDR2 is FQNEAQ (reference sequence). The ends were cut back, 3 bases at V and 2 bases at J, with 13 bases in the middle. The CDR3 has 15 residues. The CDR3, as DNA: TGTGCCAGCAGCTTCGGCCAGGGATGGCAAGAGACCCAGTACTTC. Translation: CASSFGQGWQETQYF.

The chain links TRBV25-1 to TRBJ2-3, with 7 nucleotides matching TRBD1. V was clipped by 1 base and J by 5 bases; unmatched bases: 6. The CDR3 runs to 15 residues. Germline V gives CDR1 MGHDK, CDR2 SYGVNS. The CDR3, as DNA: TGTGCCAGCAGTGAATTGAGGGGGCCTGGAGATACGCAGTATTTT. Its translation is CASSELRGPGDTQYF.

This chain connects TRBV7-9 to TRBJ1-1; D is possibly TRBD1 (5 bases). Germline CDR1 and CDR2: SEHNR and FQNEAQ (reference sequence). The CDR3 runs 18 residues. V was clipped by 1 base and J by 4 bases, with 22 bases between them. The CDR3 DNA reads as TGTGCCAGCAGCTTAGTAGTTGGCAGGGCGACGGGGAGCACTGAAGCTTTCTTT. It specifies CASSLVVGRATGSTEAFF.

The V call is TRBV2, the J call TRBJ2-7, with 8 bases that match TRBD1. The J segment lost 0 bases and the V segment lost 6 bases, leaving 7 bases of the junction unmatched. There are 15 residues in the CDR3. CDR1 SNHLY and CDR2 FYNNEI come from the germline V gene. CDR3 DNA sequence: TGTGCCAGCAGAAAAGGGACAGGCCACTCCTACGAGCAGTACTTC. Translating gives CASRKGTGHSYEQYF.

The chain combines TRBV29-1 with TRBJ2-1, with 7 bases aligning to TRBD1. Looked up from germline, CDR1 is SQVTM and CDR2 is ANQGSEA. The ends lost 7 bases at V and 2 bases at J; junction bases unmatched: 8. The CDR3 spans 14 residues. This CDR3 is CSALQGNTYNEQFF. The CDR3 nucleotides are TGCAGCGCCCTACAGGGGAACACCTACAATGAGCAGTTCTTC.

V gene TRBV7-9 combines with J gene TRBJ2-1, with 7 bases aligning to TRBD2. CDR1 is SEHNR, CDR2 FQNEAQ, per germline (reference sequence). The CDR3 contains 16 residues. J gave up 9 bases and V 5 bases, and 16 bases lay outside the gene matches. CDR3: CASSPLLGSGVAEQFF. For the CDR3, the DNA is TGTGCCAGCAGCCCCCTTTTAGGGAGCGGGGTCGCTGAGCAGTTCTTC.

The rearrangement links TRBV5-1 to TRBJ2-2, with 11 bases identical to TRBD1. Germline CDR1 and CDR2: SGHRS and YFSETQ. J lost 3 bases, V lost 8 bases, and 9 bases had no gene match. This CDR3 comprises 16 residues. For the CDR3, the DNA is TGCGCCAGTAGAAGGCCGGGACAGGGGGACACCGGGGAGCTGTTTTTT. Protein product: CASRRPGQGDTGELFF.

The chain uses TRBV10-2 and TRBJ2-3; possible D gene TRBD1, 6 bases. V was shortened by 7 bases and J by 2 bases, with 10 bases between the two germline ends. The CDR3 runs to 13 residues. Germline V gene lookup returns CDR1 WSHSY and CDR2 SAAADI. CDR3 DNA sequence: TGCGCCAGCACTGGACAGCCCACAGATACGCAGTATTTT. This gives the protein CASTGQPTDTQYF.

The chain recombines TRBV10-2 with TRBJ1-5; unclear D gene. Germline values: CDR1 WSHSY, CDR2 SAAADI. V was pared by 2 bases and J by 0 bases, with 8 bases between. This CDR3 is built from 15 residues. The CDR3 is CASSEGTHSNQPQHF. In DNA, the CDR3 is TGCGCCAGCAGTGAGGGAACCCATAGCAATCAGCCCCAGCATTTT.